What follows is one T cell receptor beta chain and its context. The sample comes from a study of blood T cell repertoires in COVID-19. This table comes from immunoSEQ multiplex PCR, and its TCRdb copy is limited to in-frame clones, with some not included. This sample carries some 150,000 clones, about 85% of them seen once, and the ten largest clones take approximately 2.5%. The CDR3 sequence is 12 residues long. With 5 bases removed from V and 8 bases from J, the gap between germline ends came to 12 bases. This sequence originates from a human donor with acute or convalescent COVID-19. The donor label of this sample is uncertain. The sample comprised peripheral blood. The chain carries TRBV12-3 or TRBV12-4 and TRBJ1-2; tentatively, D is TRBD1 (6 bases). Written as DNA, the CDR3 is TGTGCCAGCAGTGCAGGGGTTTACGGCTACACCTTC. Its translation: CASSAGVYGYTF.